The next 21 T cell receptor beta chains were all read from a single sample in a study of beta chain features in type 1 diabetes. General observations from the study: A moderate, significant TCRB CDR3 shortening appeared in type 1 diabetes across four CD4+ subsets.

The antigens for these receptors are not known. Sequencing targeted expressed TCRB transcripts, as all isolated RNA had been reverse transcribed. Sequencing was performed with immunoSEQ multiplex PCR; in TCRdb, only in-frame clones are kept and a portion is missing. There are about 120,000 clones in the sample; about a sixth occur only once, and over 2% lies in the top ten. The sequenced sample consisted of central memory CD4+ T cells from blood. The origin of the receptors is a man under 40 with type 1 diabetes.

The chain has TRBV28 and TRBJ2-7; TRBD2 might be the D (5 bases). This CDR3 has 12 amino acids. Trimming took 1 base from V and 7 from J, leaving 8 bases between them. CDR1 is MDHEN, CDR2 SYDVKM, per germline. CDR3 nucleotides: TGTGCCAGCAGTTTATTAAGGGAGGAGCAGTACTTC. Its translation is CASSLLREEQYF.

The sample holds one count of this clone. CDR3 residues: CASSEGYQGRSPLHF. The CDR3 nucleotides are TGTGCCAGCTCCGAAGGGTATCAGGGAAGATCACCCCTCCACTTT. The chain has TRBV18 and TRBJ1-6, with D maybe TRBD1 (5 bases). Trimming stripped 6 bases from V and 10 bases from J, with 19 bases between. CDR3 length: 15 residues. Per germline, CDR1 KGHSH and CDR2 LQKENI.

The chain uses TRBV29-1 and TRBJ2-5; the D gene could be TRBD1 or TRBD2 (5 bases each). Trimming stripped 4 bases from V and 5 bases from J, with 8 bases between. This CDR3 contains 11 residues. Germline V gene sequence: CDR1 SQVTM, CDR2 ANQGSEA. The CDR3, as DNA: TGCAGCGTTGTTTGGGGGGAGACCCAGTACTTC. This sequence encodes CSVVWGETQYF.

This clone was detected a few times. This sequence joins TRBV25-1 and TRBJ1-2, with a possible D match to TRBD1 (5 bases). Germline lookup yields CDR1 MGHDK and CDR2 SYGVNS. The CDR3 totals 15 residues. The germline V and J ends were trimmed by 5 bases and 6 bases, with 19 bases remaining between them. CDR3: CASSPRPDRGDGYTF. DNA for the CDR3: TGTGCCAGCAGTCCGAGGCCCGATCGAGGGGATGGCTACACCTTC.

The rearrangement links TRBV7-6 to TRBJ2-6; the D is unclear. The CDR3 has 16 amino acids. The V and J ends lost 5 bases and 2 bases respectively, with 13 bases between them. The V gene's germline CDR1 is SGHVS and CDR2 FNYEAQ. CDR3 residues: CASSPTLVTGANVLTF. The CDR3 coding sequence is TGTGCCAGCAGCCCTACGTTAGTTACTGGGGCCAACGTCCTGACTTTC.

This rearrangement joins TRBV19 to TRBJ2-1; D may be TRBD2 (5 bases). This CDR3 is built from 14 residues. V was clipped by 4 bases and J by 0 bases, with 7 bases between them. Germline V gene sequence: CDR1 LNHDA, CDR2 SQIVND (reference sequence). In DNA form, the CDR3 reads TGTGCCAGTAGTAGGGAGAGCTCCTACAATGAGCAGTTCTTC. This gives the protein CASSRESSYNEQFF.

This clone was seen a few times. The chain combines TRBV6-6 with TRBJ1-2; 11 bases match TRBD1. V dropped 4 bases and J dropped 2; count of bases not matched to a gene: 3. The length of the CDR3 is 15 residues. Germline V gives CDR1 MNHNY, CDR2 SVGAGI (reference sequence). The CDR3 region is CASSLRDRGNYGYTF. CDR3 in DNA: TGTGCCAGCAGTTTAAGGGACAGGGGGAACTATGGCTACACCTTC.

The chain is built from TRBV9 and TRBJ1-6; a weak D match, TRBD1 (5 bases). Trimming removed 1 base at V and 9 bases at J, with 11 bases between. The CDR3 loop spans 14 amino acids. The germline V gene has CDR1 SGDLS and CDR2 YYNGEE. CDR3 residues: CASSVQDGGSPLHF. CDR3 DNA sequence: TGTGCCAGCAGCGTACAGGACGGGGGTTCACCCCTCCACTTT.

The CDR3 loop reads CASSPSNDYGYTF. CDR3 in DNA: TGTGCCAGCAGCCCCAGCAACGACTATGGCTACACCTTC. The rearrangement links TRBV7-9 to TRBJ1-2; the D is unclear. V was trimmed by 5 bases and J by 3 bases, leaving 10 bases between them. The CDR3 covers 13 residues. Germline CDR1 is SEHNR and CDR2 is FQNEAQ (reference sequence).

The table lists this clone with a few counts. V gene TRBV29-1 combines with J gene TRBJ1-1, with 7 bases matching TRBD1. Per germline, CDR1 SQVTM and CDR2 ANQGSEA. The CDR3 runs to 11 residues. Trimming cost V 4 bases and J 8 bases; bases outside gene matches: 4. The CDR3 loop reads CSVGRGQEAFF. As DNA, the CDR3 is TGCAGCGTTGGGAGGGGGCAGGAAGCTTTCTTT. Full variable domain (rest looked up from reference TRBV29-1 and TRBJ1-1): SAVISQKPSRDICQRGTSLTIQCQVDSQVTMMFWYRQQPGQSLTLIATANQGSEATYESGFVIDKFPISRPNLTFSTLTVSNMSPEDSSIYLCSVGRGQEAFFGQGTRLTVV.

The rearrangement joins TRBV9 to TRBJ1-6; 7 bases are shared with TRBD1. Trimming at V came to 2 bases and at J to 7 bases, leaving 3 bases not matched to a gene. This CDR3 region has 14 residues. Germline values: CDR1 SGDLS, CDR2 YYNGEE. The CDR3 DNA follows: TGTGCCAGCAGCGTTAGACAGGGCAATTCACCCCTCCACTTT. Its protein is CASSVRQGNSPLHF.

CDR3 bases: TGTGCCAGCTCACCACGAGAATTCGGCACTGAAGCTTTCTTT. Protein sequence: CASSPREFGTEAFF. The V and J genes are TRBV18 and TRBJ1-1; D not certain. V dropped 1 base and J dropped 4 bases, with 10 bases sitting between them. The CDR3 contains 14 residues. Per germline, CDR1 KGHSH and CDR2 LQKENI.

V usage is TRBV27 and J usage is TRBJ1-6; D is uncertain. The CDR3 is made up of 16 amino acids. V dropped 2 bases and J dropped 7 bases, with 15 bases sitting between them. Germline CDR1 reads MNHEY; CDR2 reads SMNVEV (reference sequence). CDR3 sequence: CASSLVGRRTNSPLHF. In DNA form, the CDR3 reads TGTGCCAGCAGTTTAGTGGGCCGAAGGACGAATTCACCCCTCCACTTT.

The chain has TRBV4-3 and TRBJ1-4; D remains unclear. This CDR3 spans 15 amino acids. The germline V and J ends were trimmed by 0 bases and 4 bases, with 9 bases remaining between them. CDR1 and CDR2 (germline): LGHNA, YSLEER. DNA of the CDR3: TGCGCCAGCAGCCAAGATGTAAAGAGTAATGAAAAACTGTTTTTT. This translates into CASSQDVKSNEKLFF.

A few counts support this clone. V is TRBV2 and J is TRBJ1-5, with a weak D call TRBD1 (5 bases). Germline CDR1 is SNHLY and CDR2 is FYNNEI. CDR3 length equals 14 residues. Trimming left V 0 bases short and J 7 bases short, with 10 bases between. The CDR3 bases are TGTGCCAGCAGTGAAGCTGAGGGGAAGCAGCCCCAGCATTTT. This gives the protein CASSEAEGKQPQHF.

The J gene is TRBJ1-4, the V gene TRBV28, with D unclear. V dropped 3 bases and J dropped 8 bases, with 13 bases sitting between them. The CDR3 totals 14 residues. Germline CDR1 MDHEN, CDR2 SYDVKM. Here the CDR3 reads CASSFLQKEEKLFF. CDR3 nucleotides: TGTGCCAGCAGTTTCTTACAGAAGGAGGAAAAACTGTTTTTT.

The chain couples TRBV5-1 to TRBJ2-7, with D possibly TRBD1 on 5 matching bases. V was clipped by 4 bases and J by 7 bases, with 18 bases between them. The CDR3 contains 14 residues. Per germline, CDR1 SGHRS and CDR2 YFSETQ. For the CDR3, the DNA is TGCGCCAGCAGCCCGAGCATCCAGGGTGTGGAGCAGTACTTC. Translation: CASSPSIQGVEQYF.

A remark on this clone: This CDR3 is also generated by other DNA sequences in the sample. The J gene is TRBJ1-5, the V gene TRBV25-1, with D hard to call. This CDR3 is 13 amino acids long. The V gene lost 6 bases and the J gene lost 7 bases, with 13 bases spanning the gap. CDR1 and CDR2 from the germline V gene are MGHDK and SYGVNS. As DNA, the CDR3 is TGTGCCAGCAGATTTTACCCGGCACAGCCCCAGCATTTT. Translation: CASRFYPAQPQHF.

This clone occurred a few times. V and J are TRBV7-2 and TRBJ2-6, with D possibly matching TRBD1 (6 bases). V lost 5 bases and J lost 2, with 19 bases in between. This CDR3 has 18 amino acids. The germline V gene encodes CDR1 SGHTA and CDR2 FQGNSA. In DNA form, the CDR3 reads TGTGCCAGCAGCACCCCCACAGCCCAGGGGACTGGGGCCAACGTCCTGACTTTC. Translating it yields CASSTPTAQGTGANVLTF.

This clone turned up a few times. The chain links TRBV5-1 to TRBJ2-5; TRBD1 is a possible D gene (5 bases). The CDR3 has 14 residues. Germline CDR1 reads SGHRS; CDR2 reads YFSETQ. V dropped 0 bases and J dropped 4 bases, with 10 bases sitting between them. Here the CDR3 DNA reads TGCGCCAGCAGCTTGGACAGGCCCCCAGAGACCCAGTACTTC. Its translation is CASSLDRPPETQYF.

This clone was seen only a few times. This chain joins TRBV19 and TRBJ2-5; 9 bases map to TRBD2. The V and J ends lost 7 bases and 1 base, in that order; junction bases with no gene match: 13. CDR3 length: 17 amino acids. Germline lookup yields CDR1 LNHDA and CDR2 SQIVND (reference sequence). The DNA of the CDR3 is TGTGCCAGTACCTCAGGGCAACTAGCGGGTACCCAAGAGACCCAGTACTTC. Protein: CASTSGQLAGTQETQYF.